This T cell receptor beta chain was recorded in a study of cytomegalovirus exposure and HLA in healthy donors. Study outcomes and limitations: Reported performance of the classifier showed diagnosis of cytomegalovirus status with high specificity and sensitivity.

As for this clone: As yet, its antigen is unknown.

This CDR3 spans 13 amino acids. V gave up 3 bases and J gave up 5 bases; unmatched junction bases: 0. In germline, CDR1 is SEHNR, CDR2 FQNEAQ (reference sequence). The PCR made use of 60 Vbeta and 13 Jbeta primers. The repertoire was sequenced with immunoSEQ multiplex PCR; TCRdb's copy has only in-frame clones and lacks some. This sample has 150,000 to 200,000 clones; roughly 85% occur once, and the top ten carry roughly 2.2%. The TCR originated in a man aged 18 to 30 in good health and CMV-seropositive. Sequencing input: PBMCs. The rearrangement joins TRBV7-9 to TRBJ2-2, with 7 bases identical to TRBD2. This CDR3 reads CASSFGGTGELFF. The CDR3 DNA reads TGTGCCAGCAGCTTCGGGGGGACCGGGGAGCTGTTTTTT.